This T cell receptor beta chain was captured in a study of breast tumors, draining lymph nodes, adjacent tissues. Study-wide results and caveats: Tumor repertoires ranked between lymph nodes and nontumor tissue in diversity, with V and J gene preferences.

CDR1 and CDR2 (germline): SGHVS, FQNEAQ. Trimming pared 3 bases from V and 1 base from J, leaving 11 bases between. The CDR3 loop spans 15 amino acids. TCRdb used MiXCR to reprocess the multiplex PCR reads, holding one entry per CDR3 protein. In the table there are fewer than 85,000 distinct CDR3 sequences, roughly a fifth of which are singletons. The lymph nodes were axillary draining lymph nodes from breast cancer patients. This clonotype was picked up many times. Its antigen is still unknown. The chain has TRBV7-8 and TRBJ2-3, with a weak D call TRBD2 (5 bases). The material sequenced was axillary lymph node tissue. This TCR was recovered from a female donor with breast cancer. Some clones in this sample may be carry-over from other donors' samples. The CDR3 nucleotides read TGTGCCAGCAGCTTCCCGGAGGCGGGCACAGATACGCAGTATTTT. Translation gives CASSFPEAGTDTQYF.